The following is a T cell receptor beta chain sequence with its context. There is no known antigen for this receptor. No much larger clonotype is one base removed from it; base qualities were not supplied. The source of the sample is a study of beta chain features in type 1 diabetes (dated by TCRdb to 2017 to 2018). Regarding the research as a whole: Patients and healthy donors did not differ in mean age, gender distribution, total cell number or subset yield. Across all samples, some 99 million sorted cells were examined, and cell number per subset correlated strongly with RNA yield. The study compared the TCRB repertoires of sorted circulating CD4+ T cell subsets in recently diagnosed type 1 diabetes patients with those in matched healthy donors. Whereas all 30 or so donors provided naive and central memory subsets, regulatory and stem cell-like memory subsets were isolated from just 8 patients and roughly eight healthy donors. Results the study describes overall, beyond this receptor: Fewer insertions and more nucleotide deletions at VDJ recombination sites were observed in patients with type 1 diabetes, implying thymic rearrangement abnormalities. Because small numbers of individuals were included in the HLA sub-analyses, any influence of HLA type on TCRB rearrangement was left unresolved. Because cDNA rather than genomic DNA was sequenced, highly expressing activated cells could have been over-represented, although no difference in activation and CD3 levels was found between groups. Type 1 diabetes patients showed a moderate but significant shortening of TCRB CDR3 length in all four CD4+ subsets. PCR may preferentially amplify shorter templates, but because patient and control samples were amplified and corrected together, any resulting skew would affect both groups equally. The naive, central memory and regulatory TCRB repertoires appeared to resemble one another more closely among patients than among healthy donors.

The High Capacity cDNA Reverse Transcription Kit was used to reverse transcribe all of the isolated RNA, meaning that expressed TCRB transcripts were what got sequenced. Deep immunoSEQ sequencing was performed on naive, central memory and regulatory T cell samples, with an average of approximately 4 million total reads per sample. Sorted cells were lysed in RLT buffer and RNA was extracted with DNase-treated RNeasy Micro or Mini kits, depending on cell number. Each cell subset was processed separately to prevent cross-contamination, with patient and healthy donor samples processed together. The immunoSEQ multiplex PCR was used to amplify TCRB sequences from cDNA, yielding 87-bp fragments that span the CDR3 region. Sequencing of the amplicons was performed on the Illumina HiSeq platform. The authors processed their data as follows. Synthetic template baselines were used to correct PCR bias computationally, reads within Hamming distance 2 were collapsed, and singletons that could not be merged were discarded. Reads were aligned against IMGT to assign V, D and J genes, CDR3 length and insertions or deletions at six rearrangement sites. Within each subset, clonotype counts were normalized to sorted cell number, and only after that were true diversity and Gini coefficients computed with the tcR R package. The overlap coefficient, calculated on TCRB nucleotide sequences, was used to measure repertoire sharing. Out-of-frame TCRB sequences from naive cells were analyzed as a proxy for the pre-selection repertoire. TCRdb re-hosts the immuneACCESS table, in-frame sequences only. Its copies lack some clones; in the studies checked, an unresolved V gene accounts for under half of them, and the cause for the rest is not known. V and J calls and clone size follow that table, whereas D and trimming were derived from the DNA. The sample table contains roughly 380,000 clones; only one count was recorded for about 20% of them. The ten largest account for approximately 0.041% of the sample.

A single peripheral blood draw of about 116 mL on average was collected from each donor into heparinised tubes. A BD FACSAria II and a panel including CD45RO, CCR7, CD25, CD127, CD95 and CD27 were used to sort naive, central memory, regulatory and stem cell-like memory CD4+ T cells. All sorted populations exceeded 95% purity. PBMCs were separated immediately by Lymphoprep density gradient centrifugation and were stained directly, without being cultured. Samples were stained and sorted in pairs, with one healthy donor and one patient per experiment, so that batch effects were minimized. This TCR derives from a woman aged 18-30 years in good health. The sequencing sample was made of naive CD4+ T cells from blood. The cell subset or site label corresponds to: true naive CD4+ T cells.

Read as DNA, the sequence is TGTGCCAGCAGCTTATTGGCTAGCGGGCACTCCTACAATGAGCAGTTCTTC. Its protein reads: CASSLLASGHSYNEQFF. The rearrangement combines TRBV7-2 with TRBJ2-1, with 8 bases matching TRBD2. Compared with germline, V lacks 2 bases and J lacks 0 bases; bases without a gene match: 6. CDR1 and CDR2 are drawn from the germline V gene: SGHTA, FQGNSA. The CDR3 runs 17 amino acids, cysteine and phenylalanine included. Only the CDR3 DNA stays, 51 bases, in frame from base 1. Full variable domain (CDR3 extended with the reference TRBV7-2 and TRBJ2-1 proteins): GAGVSQSPSNKVTEKGKDVELRCDPISGHTALYWYRQSLGQGLEFLIYFQGNSAPDKSGLPSDRFSAERTGGSVSTLTIQRTQQEDSAVYLCASSLLASGHSYNEQFFGPGTRLTVL.